These T cell receptor beta chains were read from a single sample in a study of T-cell memory formation after mild COVID-19. Each CDR3 protein is one row after TCRdb ran MiXCR on the 5' RACE reads. The profile shows fewer than 350,000 distinct CDR3 sequences, 8% to 10% of them singletons. Sequencing was performed on PBMCs or a T cell subset sorted from them (not recorded which). The receptors were gathered from a young man who had mild COVID-19 (a few samples of this study predate the infection). Cell type and time point are not known. Each CDR3 is given with its conserved first and last residue. D genes are given only for firm matches. Rows give clone size only sometimes, using once, few, many, or a class for an expanded clone.

len: 11
v_gene: TRBV25-1
abundance: few
j_gene: TRBJ1-2
d_gene: -
CDR3nt: TGTGCCACCACAGGGTTTCATGGCTACACCTTC
CDR3aa: CATTGFHGYTF

len: 16
v_gene: TRBV5-1
abundance: -
j_gene: TRBJ2-1
d_gene: TRBD2
CDR3nt: TGCGCCAGCAGCCCCGAGGGAGGGCGGGCCTACAATGAGCAGTTCTTC
CDR3aa: CASSPEGGRAYNEQFF

len: 16
v_gene: TRBV4-1
abundance: few
j_gene: TRBJ2-3
d_gene: TRBD2
CDR3nt: TGCGCCAGCAGCCCTCTTCTAGCGGGTTTCACAGATACGCAGTATTTT
CDR3aa: CASSPLLAGFTDTQYF

len: 14
v_gene: TRBV5-1
abundance: -
j_gene: TRBJ1-1
d_gene: -
CDR3nt: TGCGCCAGCAGGACACTTGAGGGTAGCACTGAAGCTTTCTTT
CDR3aa: CASRTLEGSTEAFF

len: 16
v_gene: TRBV5-1
abundance: -
j_gene: TRBJ2-5
d_gene: -
CDR3nt: TGCGCCAGCAGCAACCTACCGCCAATCGTCCGGGAGACCCAGTACTTC
CDR3aa: CASSNLPPIVRETQYF

len: 13
v_gene: TRBV29-1
abundance: -
j_gene: TRBJ1-5
d_gene: -
CDR3nt: TGCAGCGTTGAACAGGGACCGAATCAGCCCCAGCATTTT
CDR3aa: CSVEQGPNQPQHF

len: 13
v_gene: TRBV7-2
abundance: -
j_gene: TRBJ2-2
d_gene: TRBD1
CDR3nt: TGTGCCAGCAGCTGGGACAGGGCCGGGGAGCTGTTTTTT
CDR3aa: CASSWDRAGELFF

len: 15
v_gene: TRBV29-1
abundance: many
j_gene: TRBJ2-3
d_gene: -
CDR3nt: TGCAGCGTTGAGGGGGGGCGAGGGGTCACAGATACGCAGTATTTT
CDR3aa: CSVEGGRGVTDTQYF

len: 16
v_gene: TRBV19
abundance: -
j_gene: TRBJ1-1
d_gene: -
CDR3nt: TGTGCCAGTACCACGATCCACGTGGGGGGGGTCACTGAAGCTTTCTTT
CDR3aa: CASTTIHVGGVTEAFF

len: 10
v_gene: TRBV20-1
abundance: -
j_gene: TRBJ2-1
d_gene: -
CDR3nt: TGCAGTGCTAGGGGAGACGAGTTGGGCTTC
CDR3aa: CSARGDELGF

len: 16
v_gene: TRBV5-1
abundance: -
j_gene: TRBJ1-2
d_gene: -
CDR3nt: TGCGCCAGCCAGGCGGGGGCGACGTCAAAGAACTATGGCTACACCTTC
CDR3aa: CASQAGATSKNYGYTF

len: 16
v_gene: TRBV5-5
abundance: few
j_gene: TRBJ1-2
d_gene: -
CDR3nt: TGTGCCAGCAGCTTGTCGGTGGGGGCGACTAACTATGGCTACACCTTC
CDR3aa: CASSLSVGATNYGYTF

len: 13
v_gene: TRBV4-2
abundance: -
j_gene: TRBJ2-7
d_gene: -
CDR3nt: TGTGCCAGCAGCCCCCCGGACTCGCACGGGCAGTACTTC
CDR3aa: CASSPPDSHGQYF

len: 17
v_gene: TRBV7-2
abundance: many
j_gene: TRBJ1-3
d_gene: -
CDR3nt: TGTGCCAGCAGCTTAGCTGGGAACCGAAACTCTGGAAACACCATATATTTT
CDR3aa: CASSLAGNRNSGNTIYF

len: 16
v_gene: TRBV4-2
abundance: -
j_gene: TRBJ1-2
d_gene: -
CDR3nt: TGTGCCAGCAGCCGAGATCGGGACTGGTCGCTCTATGGCTACACCTTC
CDR3aa: CASSRDRDWSLYGYTF

len: 12
v_gene: TRBV20-1
abundance: -
j_gene: TRBJ1-1
d_gene: -
CDR3nt: TGCAGTGCTAGAAGAGGGAGGTTTGAAGCTTTCTTT
CDR3aa: CSARRGRFEAFF

len: 17
v_gene: TRBV24-1
abundance: few
j_gene: TRBJ2-6
d_gene: -
CDR3nt: TGTGCCACCAGTGACGGGCCTGGCGACTCTGGGGCCAACGTCCTGACTTTC
CDR3aa: CATSDGPGDSGANVLTF

len: 15
v_gene: TRBV20-1
abundance: many
j_gene: TRBJ2-5
d_gene: TRBD1
CDR3nt: TGCAGTGCTAGCGGGCAGGGGGCCGGTCGAGAGACCCAGTACTTC
CDR3aa: CSASGQGAGRETQYF

len: 16
v_gene: TRBV6-5
abundance: many
j_gene: TRBJ2-3
d_gene: -
CDR3nt: TGTGCCAGCAGTTACTCCGGCAGGGTGAACACAGATACGCAGTATTTT
CDR3aa: CASSYSGRVNTDTQYF

len: 14
v_gene: TRBV12-5
abundance: few
j_gene: TRBJ1-5
d_gene: TRBD1
CDR3nt: TGTGCTAGTGGTAATGGACAGGGGCGACAGCCCCAGCATTTT
CDR3aa: CASGNGQGRQPQHF

len: 16
v_gene: TRBV6-5
abundance: few
j_gene: TRBJ1-3
d_gene: -
CDR3nt: TGTGCCAGCAGTTACGGGATCGGCAGCTCTGGAAACACCATATATTTT
CDR3aa: CASSYGIGSSGNTIYF

len: 12
v_gene: TRBV12-5
abundance: -
j_gene: TRBJ1-1
d_gene: -
CDR3nt: TGTGCTAGTGCCCGGGAATTGGCTGAAGCTTTCTTT
CDR3aa: CASARELAEAFF

len: 12
v_gene: TRBV29-1
abundance: few
j_gene: TRBJ1-2
d_gene: TRBD1
CDR3nt: TGCAGCGTCCGGGACAGGGGTGGGGGCTACACCTTC
CDR3aa: CSVRDRGGGYTF

len: 14
v_gene: TRBV6-2/TRBV6-3
abundance: few
j_gene: TRBJ1-1
d_gene: -
CDR3nt: TGTGCCAGCAGCTCTGGACTAGCTGCCTCTGAAGCTTTCTTT
CDR3aa: CASSSGLAASEAFF

len: 15
v_gene: TRBV4-1
abundance: few
j_gene: TRBJ1-5
d_gene: -
CDR3nt: TGCGCCAGCAGCCAAGTGGGGGGCCAGGGGCAGCCCCAGCATTTT
CDR3aa: CASSQVGGQGQPQHF

len: 11
v_gene: TRBV5-4
abundance: few
j_gene: TRBJ1-1
d_gene: -
CDR3nt: TGTGCCACCCACAGGGACACTGAAGCTTTCTTT
CDR3aa: CATHRDTEAFF

len: 15
v_gene: TRBV4-2
abundance: -
j_gene: TRBJ2-1
d_gene: -
CDR3nt: TGTGCCAGCAGCCTCGGGGATCGCGGGGGCCATGAGCAGTTCTTC
CDR3aa: CASSLGDRGGHEQFF

len: 12
v_gene: TRBV6-5
abundance: -
j_gene: TRBJ2-1
d_gene: -
CDR3nt: TGTGCCAGCAGTTCCCGTCCGAATGAGCAGTTCTTC
CDR3aa: CASSSRPNEQFF

len: 16
v_gene: TRBV9
abundance: few
j_gene: TRBJ1-1
d_gene: -
CDR3nt: TGTGCCAGCAGCGTAGCCCCCCAAAATGTGAACACTGAAGCTTTCTTT
CDR3aa: CASSVAPQNVNTEAFF

len: 15
v_gene: TRBV20-1
abundance: few
j_gene: TRBJ1-1
d_gene: TRBD1
CDR3nt: TGCAGTGCTAGAGATAGGGAGGGGGCAAGGACTGAAGCTTTCTTT
CDR3aa: CSARDREGARTEAFF

len: 14
v_gene: TRBV23-1
abundance: few
j_gene: TRBJ2-5
d_gene: TRBD2
CDR3nt: TGCGCCCGGCCTAGACTAGCGGCTAAAGAGACCCAGTACTTC
CDR3aa: CARPRLAAKETQYF